This entry describes one T cell receptor (beta chain). Antigen: not known. This record belongs to a study of cytomegalovirus exposure and HLA in healthy donors. Study findings and constraints: According to the study, some 160 TCR beta chains were cytomegalovirus-associated.

Assay used: immunoSEQ multiplex PCR; TCRdb lists only in-frame clones, some missing. The table includes hundreds of thousands of clones, more than 80% detected once. J lost 4 bases, V lost 5 bases, and 9 bases had no gene match. The CDR3 length is 15 residues. CDR1 is SEHNR and CDR2 is FQNEAQ in the germline V gene (reference sequence). The rearrangement joins TRBV7-9 to TRBJ2-7, with 9 bases that match TRBD1. The sample consisted of PBMCs. The sequence came from a woman between 18 and 29 years old in good health and CMV-seronegative. The CDR3 nucleotides are TGTGCCAGCAGCGCCTGGGTTGGGACAGGGTACGAGCAGTACTTC. Translated: CASSAWVGTGYEQYF. Full variable domain (missing parts from reference TRBV7-9 and TRBJ2-7): DTGVSQNPRHKITKRGQNVTFRCDPISEHNRLYWYRQTLGQGPEFLTYFQNEAQLEKSRLLSDRFSAERPKGSFSTLEIQRTEQGDSAMYLCASSAWVGTGYEQYFGPGTRLTVT.